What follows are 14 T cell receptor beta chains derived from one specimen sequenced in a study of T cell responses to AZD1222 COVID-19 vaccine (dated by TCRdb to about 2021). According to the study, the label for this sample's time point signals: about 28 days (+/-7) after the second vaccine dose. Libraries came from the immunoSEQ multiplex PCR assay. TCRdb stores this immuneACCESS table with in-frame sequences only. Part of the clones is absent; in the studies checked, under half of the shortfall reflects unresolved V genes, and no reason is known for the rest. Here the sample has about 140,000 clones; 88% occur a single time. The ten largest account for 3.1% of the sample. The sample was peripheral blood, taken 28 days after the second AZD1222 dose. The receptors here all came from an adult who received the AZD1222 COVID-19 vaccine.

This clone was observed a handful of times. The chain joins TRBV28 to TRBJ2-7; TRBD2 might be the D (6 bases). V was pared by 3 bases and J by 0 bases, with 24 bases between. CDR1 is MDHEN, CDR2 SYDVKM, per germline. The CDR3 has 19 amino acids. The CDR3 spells CASSLFSGLLGGDSYEQYF. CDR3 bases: TGTGCCAGCAGTTTGTTCAGCGGGCTACTTGGTGGGGACTCCTACGAGCAGTACTTC.

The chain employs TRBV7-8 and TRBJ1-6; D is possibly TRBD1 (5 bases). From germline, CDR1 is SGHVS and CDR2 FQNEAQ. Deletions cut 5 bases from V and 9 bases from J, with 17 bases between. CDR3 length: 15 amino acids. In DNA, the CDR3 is TGTGCCAGCAGCCCCGGGGGACGCCAGGGTTCACCCCTCCACTTT. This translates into CASSPGGRQGSPLHF.

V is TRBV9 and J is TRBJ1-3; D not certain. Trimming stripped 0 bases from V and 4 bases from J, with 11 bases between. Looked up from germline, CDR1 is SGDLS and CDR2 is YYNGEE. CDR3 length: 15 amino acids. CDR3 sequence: CASSVGFGSGNTIYF. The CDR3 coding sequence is TGTGCCAGCAGCGTAGGTTTCGGCTCCGGAAACACCATATATTTT.

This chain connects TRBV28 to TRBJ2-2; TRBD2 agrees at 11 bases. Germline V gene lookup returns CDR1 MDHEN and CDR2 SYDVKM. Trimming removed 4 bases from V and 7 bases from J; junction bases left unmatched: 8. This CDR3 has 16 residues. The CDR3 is CASSSRLAGLGGELFF. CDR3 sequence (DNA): TGTGCCAGCAGTTCGCGACTAGCGGGACTGGGCGGGGAGCTGTTTTTT.

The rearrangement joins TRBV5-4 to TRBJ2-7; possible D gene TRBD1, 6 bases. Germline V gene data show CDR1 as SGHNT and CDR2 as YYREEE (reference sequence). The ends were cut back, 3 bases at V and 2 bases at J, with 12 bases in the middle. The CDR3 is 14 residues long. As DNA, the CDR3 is TGTGCCAGCAGCTCACAGGGAATCACCTACGAGCAGTACTTC. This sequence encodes CASSSQGITYEQYF.

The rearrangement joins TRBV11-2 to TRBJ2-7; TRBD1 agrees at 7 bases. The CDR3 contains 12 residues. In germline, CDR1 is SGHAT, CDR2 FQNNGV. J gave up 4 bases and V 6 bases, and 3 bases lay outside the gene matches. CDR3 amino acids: CASRRQGYEQYF. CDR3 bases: TGTGCCAGCAGGAGACAGGGATACGAGCAGTACTTC.

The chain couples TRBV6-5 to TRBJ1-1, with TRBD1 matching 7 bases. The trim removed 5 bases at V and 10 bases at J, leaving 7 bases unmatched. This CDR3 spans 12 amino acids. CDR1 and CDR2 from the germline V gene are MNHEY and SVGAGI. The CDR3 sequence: CASSKRTGGAFF. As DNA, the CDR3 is TGTGCCAGCAGTAAGAGGACAGGTGGAGCTTTCTTT.

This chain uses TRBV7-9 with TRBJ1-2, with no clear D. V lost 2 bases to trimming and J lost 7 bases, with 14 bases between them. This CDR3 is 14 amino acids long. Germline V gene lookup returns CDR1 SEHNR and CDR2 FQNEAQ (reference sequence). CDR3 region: CASSLNHPAGGYTF. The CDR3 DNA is TGTGCCAGCAGCTTAAATCATCCCGCGGGTGGCTACACCTTC.

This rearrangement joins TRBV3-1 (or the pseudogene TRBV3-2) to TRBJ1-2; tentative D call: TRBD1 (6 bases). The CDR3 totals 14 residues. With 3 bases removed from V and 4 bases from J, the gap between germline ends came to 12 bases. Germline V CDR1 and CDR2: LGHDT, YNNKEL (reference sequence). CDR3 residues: CASSQTGVTYGYTF. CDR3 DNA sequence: TGTGCCAGCAGCCAGACAGGCGTCACCTATGGCTACACCTTC.

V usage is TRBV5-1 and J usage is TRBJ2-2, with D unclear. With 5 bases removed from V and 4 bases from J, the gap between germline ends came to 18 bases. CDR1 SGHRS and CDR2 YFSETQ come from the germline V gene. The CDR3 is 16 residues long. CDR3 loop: CASRRKLLGFTGELFF. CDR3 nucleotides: TGCGCCAGCAGACGTAAATTGTTAGGGTTCACCGGGGAGCTGTTTTTT. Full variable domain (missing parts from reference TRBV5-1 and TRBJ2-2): KAGVTQTPRYLIKTRGQQVTLSCSPISGHRSVSWYQQTPGQGLQFLFEYFSETQRNKGNFPGRFSGRQFSNSRSEMNVSTLELGDSALYLCASRRKLLGFTGELFFGEGSRLTVL.

The CDR3 DNA follows: TGTGCCAGCAGCAACTTGGGAACGGGCGGGAGAGGCGGGCAGTACTTC. Translation: CASSNLGTGGRGGQYF. This chain joins TRBV13 and TRBJ2-7, with 7 bases fitting TRBD2. Germline V lookup: CDR1 PRHDT, CDR2 FYEKMQ (reference sequence). Trimming cost V 5 bases and J 9 bases; bases outside gene matches: 19. The CDR3 has 16 residues.

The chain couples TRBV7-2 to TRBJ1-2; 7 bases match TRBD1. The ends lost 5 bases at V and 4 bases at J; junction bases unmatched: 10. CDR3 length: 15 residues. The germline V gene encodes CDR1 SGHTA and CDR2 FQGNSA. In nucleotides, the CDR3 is TGTGCCAGCAGCCTCAAAGTCGACAGGGCCTATGGCTACACCTTC. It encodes CASSLKVDRAYGYTF. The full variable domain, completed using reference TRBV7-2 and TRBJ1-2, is GAGVSQSPSNKVTEKGKDVELRCDPISGHTALYWYRQSLGQGLEFLIYFQGNSAPDKSGLPSDRFSAERTGGSVSTLTIQRTQQEDSAVYLCASSLKVDRAYGYTFGSGTRLTVV.

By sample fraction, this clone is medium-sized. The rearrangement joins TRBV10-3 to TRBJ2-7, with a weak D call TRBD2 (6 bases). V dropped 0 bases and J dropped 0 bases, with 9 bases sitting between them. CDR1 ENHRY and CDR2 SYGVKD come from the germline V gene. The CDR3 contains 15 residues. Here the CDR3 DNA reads TGTGCCATCAGTGAGTCGGGACTTTACTCCTACGAGCAGTACTTC. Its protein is CAISESGLYSYEQYF.

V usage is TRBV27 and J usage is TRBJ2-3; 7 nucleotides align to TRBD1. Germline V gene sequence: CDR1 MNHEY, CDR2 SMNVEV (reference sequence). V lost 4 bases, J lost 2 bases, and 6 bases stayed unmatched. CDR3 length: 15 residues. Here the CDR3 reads CASSSDRTYTDTQYF. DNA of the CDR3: TGTGCCAGCAGTTCGGACAGGACCTACACAGATACGCAGTATTTT.